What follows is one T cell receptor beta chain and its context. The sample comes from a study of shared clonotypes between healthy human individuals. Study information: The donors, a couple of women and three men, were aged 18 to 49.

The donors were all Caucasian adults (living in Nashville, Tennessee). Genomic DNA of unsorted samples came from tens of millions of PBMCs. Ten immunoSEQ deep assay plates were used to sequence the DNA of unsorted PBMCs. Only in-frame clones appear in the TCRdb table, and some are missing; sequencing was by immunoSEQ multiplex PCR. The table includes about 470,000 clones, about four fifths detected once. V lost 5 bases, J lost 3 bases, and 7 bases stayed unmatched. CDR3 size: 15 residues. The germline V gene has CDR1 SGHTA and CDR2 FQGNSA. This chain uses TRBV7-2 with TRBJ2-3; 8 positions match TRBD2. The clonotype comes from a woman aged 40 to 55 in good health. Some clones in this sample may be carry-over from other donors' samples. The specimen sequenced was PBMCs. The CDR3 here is CASSPQAGETDTQYF. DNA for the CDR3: TGTGCCAGCAGCCCCCAAGCGGGAGAAACAGATACGCAGTATTTT.